This entry describes one T cell receptor (beta chain). Antigen: not known. CD8 cells regarded as naive lacked CD45RO, were positively chosen for CCR7, and omitted terminally differentiated effector memory CD45RA+ cells. Repertoires were generated with immunoSEQ multiplex PCR, while TCRdb's copy carries only in-frame clones and drops some. The sample holds under 1 million clones; roughly 96% are singletons and the top ten take roughly 0.23%. The J segment lost 4 bases and the V segment lost 4 bases, leaving 5 bases of the junction unmatched. The germline V gene encodes CDR1 MGHRA and CDR2 YSYEKL. CDR3 length: 15 amino acids. These data come from a study of shared clonotypes between healthy human individuals. Looking at the study overall: Used for every donor were three CD4 naive, three CD4 memory, two CD8 naive and one CD8 memory plate.

Study-wide points: Clonotypes shared by all four donors outscored non-shared clonotypes in generation probability.

Sequencing input: naive CD8+ T cells sorted from blood. J is TRBJ2-3 and V is TRBV4-1; 10 bases match TRBD1. The sequence was obtained from a man aged 25 to 40 in good health. The CDR3 DNA follows: TGCGCCAGCAGCCTTAGACAGGGGGCGGCAGATACGCAGTATTTT. Translating it yields CASSLRQGAADTQYF.